This T cell receptor (beta chain) was sequenced during a study of TIL therapy for anti-PD-1-resistant metastatic lung cancer. Study-wide context: Half of patients were current or former smokers. Tumors carried a median roughly 1.6 non-synonymous mutations per megabase. Overall study results and limits: TIL cultures after expansion showed higher clonality and lower diversity than baseline tumor (median about 5.6% vs 31%).

This was the immunoSEQ v3 assay. Repertoires were generated with immunoSEQ multiplex PCR, while TCRdb's copy carries only in-frame clones and drops some. The sample shows more than 25,000 clones, roughly two thirds of them seen only once. With regard to this clone: The antigen remains undetermined.

The CDR3 consists of 17 residues. Looked up from germline, CDR1 is SGHAT and CDR2 is FQNNGV. V was pared by 1 base and J by 0 bases, with 15 bases between. Time point indicated: pre-treatment sample, taken before nivolumab and TIL therapy. Most excised metastases sampled were pleural nodules or supraclavicular lymph nodes. The sample in question was tumor tissue, obtained at baseline. The chain has TRBV11-2 and TRBJ2-5, with D maybe TRBD2 (6 bases). The TCR was taken from a person between 25 and 80 years old with non-small cell lung cancer. The CDR3 DNA follows: TGTGCCAGCAGCTTAGGGAGGGCAGCTCTGTACCAAGAGACCCAGTACTTC. Its translation is CASSLGRAALYQETQYF.